This T cell receptor beta chain comes out of a study of memory CD4+ T cells and cytomegalovirus serostatus. Only in-frame clones appear in the TCRdb table, and some are missing; sequencing was by immunoSEQ multiplex PCR. In the table there are 64,000 or so clones, approximately 77% of which are singletons. Single viable CD3+CD4+CD8-CD45RO+ cells were sorted as the memory CD4+ T cells. Germline loops: CDR1 MNHEY, CDR2 SVGAGI. V lost 2 bases and J lost 3; bases outside the gene matches: 2. The CDR3 covers 15 residues. This receptor was taken from an adult in good health and CMV-seronegative. The rearrangement joins TRBV6-5 to TRBJ2-3; TRBD2 matches at 10 bases. Sequencing used memory CD4+ T cells from blood. The CDR3 nucleotides are TGTGCCAGCAGTTACATGGGACTAGCGACAGATACGCAGTATTTT. It translates to CASSYMGLATDTQYF.